This is a list of T cell receptor beta chains from one sample in a study of cytomegalovirus exposure and HLA in healthy donors. Using immunoSEQ multiplex PCR, the repertoire was profiled, and TCRdb retains in-frame clones only, with some absent. The sample has 120,000 or so clones; 76% are singletons. The sequencing sample was made of PBMCs. The receptors originated from a man in his fifties in good health and CMV-seropositive. The CDR3 runs from the conserved cysteine through the conserved F or W. Fields, in order: J gene, D gene, V gene, clone size, CDR3 DNA, CDR3 protein. The D gene is left open where the match is weak. Size is stated for part of the rows, as once, few or many counts, or as a class when the clone is expanded.

>TRBJ1-2|TRBD1|TRBV5-1|.
TGCGCCAGCAGCTCCGGGACAGGGATCTATGGCTACACCTTC
CASSSGTGIYGYTF
>TRBJ1-5|.|TRBV28|.
TGTGCCAGCAGTTGGGCTGAGCCCCAGCATTTT
CASSWAEPQHF
>TRBJ1-1|TRBD1|TRBV27|.
TGTGCCAGCAGTTTAGACAGGGGGCATACTGAAGCTTTCTTT
CASSLDRGHTEAFF
>TRBJ1-1|.|TRBV28|.
TGTGCCAGCAGTTCAGTGAACACTGAAGCTTTCTTT
CASSSVNTEAFF
>TRBJ2-2|.|TRBV28|.
TGTGCCAGCAGTCCCCATAGGGGGAACACCGGGGAGCTGTTTTTT
CASSPHRGNTGELFF
>TRBJ2-2|TRBD1|TRBV6-4|.
TGTGCCAGCAGAAAAGGGACAGGTGACACCGGGGAGCTGTTTTTT
CASRKGTGDTGELFF
>TRBJ2-1|TRBD2|TRBV7-8|few
TGTGCCAGCAGCTCCATCCGGGCTAGCGGGGCCTACAATGAGCAGTTCTTC
CASSSIRASGAYNEQFF
>TRBJ1-1|.|TRBV7-2|few
TGTGCCAGCAGCCCTATGGGACAAACTGAAGCTTTCTTT
CASSPMGQTEAFF
>TRBJ2-7|.|TRBV2|.
TGTGCCAGCACCTTGGGGGGGGCCTCCTACGAGCAGTACTTC
CASTLGGASYEQYF
>TRBJ2-2|.|TRBV28|.
TGTGCCAGCATCTCCTCCGGGACTTTCACCGGGGAGCTGTTTTTT
CASISSGTFTGELFF
>TRBJ2-2|.|TRBV27|.
TGTGCCAGCAGTGCCTGGTTTAGCGTTAACACCGGGGAGCTGTTTTTT
CASSAWFSVNTGELFF
>TRBJ1-1|.|TRBV6-5|.
TGTGCCAGCAGACGCGATATGAACACTGAAGCTTTCTTT
CASRRDMNTEAFF
>TRBJ1-5|.|TRBV7-9|once
TGTGCCAGCAGCTTAGCGGCTGATCAGCCCCAGCATTTT
CASSLAADQPQHF
>TRBJ1-1|.|TRBV28|.
TGTGCCAGCAGGAATCCGGGGGTTGGGAGGCCCACTGAAGCTTTCTTT
CASRNPGVGRPTEAFF
>TRBJ1-5|.|TRBV6-6|.
TGTGCCAGCAGTCCCACGGGGAACAATCAGCCCCAGCATTTT
CASSPTGNNQPQHF
>TRBJ2-2|.|TRBV9|.
TGTGCCAGCAGCGCCGTAGATGGGACTTACGGGGAGCTGTTTTTT
CASSAVDGTYGELFF
>TRBJ1-5|TRBD1|TRBV11-2|.
TGTGCCAGCAGCGGACAGGGGGCGGGCAATCAGCCCCAGCATTTT
CASSGQGAGNQPQHF
>TRBJ1-6|TRBD1|TRBV19|.
TGTGCCAGTAGTGTCCGGGACAGGGGATCACCCCTCCACTTT
CASSVRDRGSPLHF
>TRBJ2-1|.|TRBV7-9|.
TGTGCCAGCAGCTTAGGAGGGCAGCCGTTCTTC
CASSLGGQPFF
>TRBJ2-2|TRBD2|TRBV19|.
TGTGCCAGTACCCGTAGGACTAGCGGGGGGCCAGGGACGAACACCGGGGAGCTGTTTTTT
CASTRRTSGGPGTNTGELFF
>TRBJ2-7|.|TRBV5-6|few
TGTGCCAGCAGCTCAGGGGCAGGCTACGAGCAGTACTTC
CASSSGAGYEQYF
>TRBJ2-6|.|TRBV10-3|.
TGTGCCATCAGTGACGCAATACAGGGAGCTATGGGGGCCAACGTCCTGACTTTC
CAISDAIQGAMGANVLTF
>TRBJ2-7|TRBD2|TRBV2|.
TGTGCCAGCAGCAAAGGGACTAGCGGTGGTTACGAGCAGTACTTC
CASSKGTSGGYEQYF
>TRBJ2-1|TRBD2|TRBV14|.
TGTGCCAGCAGCGGCCCGGGACTACCGACAAATGAGCAGTTCTTC
CASSGPGLPTNEQFF
>TRBJ1-1|TRBD1|TRBV5-6|few
TGTGCCAGCAGTTCGGGACAGCTGAACACTGAAGCTTTCTTT
CASSSGQLNTEAFF
>TRBJ1-5|.|TRBV2|.
TGTGCCAGCAGGGAATGGACAGCTAGCAATCAGCCCCAGCATTTT
CASREWTASNQPQHF
>TRBJ2-2|.|TRBV10-1|.
TGCGCCAGCAGTGAGTCGAAGCAGGGGAACACCGGGGAGCTGTTTTTT
CASSESKQGNTGELFF
>TRBJ2-5|TRBD2|TRBV5-8|.
TGTGCCAGCAGCTTCGGAAGCGGGAGGGCCGGAGAGACCCAGTACTTC
CASSFGSGRAGETQYF
>TRBJ2-5|.|TRBV14|.
TGTGCCAGCAGCCAAGATTGGGCACATCAGACCCAGTACTTC
CASSQDWAHQTQYF
>TRBJ1-1|.|TRBV7-2|.
TGTGCCTGTGCGTTCATGAACACTGAAGCTTTCTTT
CACAFMNTEAFF
>TRBJ1-2|.|TRBV5-1|few
TGCGCCAGCAGCTTGGCGGTAGCGAGGCAGTATGGCTACACCTTC
CASSLAVARQYGYTF
>TRBJ2-5|TRBD2|TRBV9|.
TGTGCCAGCAGCCCCAGCGGGGGACACCCTCAAGAGACCCAGTACTTC
CASSPSGGHPQETQYF
>TRBJ1-1|TRBD1|TRBV2|.
TGTGCCAGCAGTCCCATCGGGACAGGGCTTGAAGCTTTCTTT
CASSPIGTGLEAFF
>TRBJ2-4|.|TRBV20-1|.
TGCAGTGTCCTCCGTGACATTCAGTACTTC
CSVLRDIQYF
>TRBJ2-1|TRBD1|TRBV29-1|once
TGCAGCACCCCCCGACAGGGACGGAATGAGCAGTTCTTC
CSTPRQGRNEQFF
>TRBJ1-1|.|TRBV15|few
TGTGCCACCACCAAGAACACTGAAGCTTTCTTT
CATTKNTEAFF
>TRBJ2-7|.|TRBV7-7|.
TGTGCTAGCAGCTTAGTTCGTGACAACGAGCAGTACTTC
CASSLVRDNEQYF
>TRBJ2-2|.|TRBV19|.
TGTGCCAGTAGTATCCGGGAGTGGGACACCGGGGAGCTGTTTTTT
CASSIREWDTGELFF
>TRBJ2-3|.|TRBV6-5|.
TGTGCCAGCAGTCCCCAGACAGGCACAGATACGCAGTATTTT
CASSPQTGTDTQYF
>TRBJ2-2|TRBD2|TRBV6-4|.
TGTGCCAGCAGTGACGGGGCCGGGAGGGCCACCGGGGAGCTGTTTTTT
CASSDGAGRATGELFF
>TRBJ1-4|TRBD1|TRBV5-1|.
TGCGCCAGCAGCTTGGGGCAGGGGGCAGTTTTTAATGAAAAACTGTTTTTT
CASSLGQGAVFNEKLFF
>TRBJ1-2|.|TRBV4-2|.
TGTGCCAGCAGCCAAGAGGATACAGGGCTAAATGGCTACACCTTC
CASSQEDTGLNGYTF
>TRBJ1-1|.|TRBV28|.
TGTGCCAGCAGTTTGAGGTCGAACACTGAAGCTTTCTTT
CASSLRSNTEAFF
>TRBJ2-3|TRBD2|TRBV27|.
TGTGCCAGCAGTTTATACGGCGGGAGCTCAGATACGCAGTATTTT
CASSLYGGSSDTQYF
>TRBJ1-3|.|TRBV28|.
TGTGCCAGCAGTTTTGAGGCGGGGTGGGAGAGCACCATATATTTT
CASSFEAGWESTIYF
>TRBJ2-7|.|TRBV7-2|.
TGTGCCAGCAGCACCGGACAAAGCTCCTACGAGCAGTACTTC
CASSTGQSSYEQYF
>TRBJ2-3|.|TRBV6-5|.
TGTGCCGGTTACACACCGACTAGCACAGATACGCAGTATTTT
CAGYTPTSTDTQYF
>TRBJ2-7|TRBD2|TRBV10-3|.
TGTGCCATCAGTGGGGGACTAGCGGGGGTAGGGGACGAGCAGTACTTC
CAISGGLAGVGDEQYF
>TRBJ1-4|TRBD1|TRBV11-3|.
TGTGCCAGCAGCCCGGACAGGGGGCATGAAAAACTGTTTTTT
CASSPDRGHEKLFF
>TRBJ2-5|.|TRBV19|.
TGTGCCAGTAGTATAGGGACACAAGAGACCCAGTACTTC
CASSIGTQETQYF
>TRBJ1-1|.|TRBV6-1|.
TGTGCCAGCAGAGAAAGAACAGGGTCGGACACTGAAGCTTTCTTT
CASRERTGSDTEAFF